This T cell receptor (beta chain) was sequenced for a study of cytomegalovirus exposure and HLA in healthy donors. Study-level results: In all likelihood, a cluster of highly shared sequence variants was a sequencing artifact. There were a few CMV-associated chains whose specificity for CMV antigens was confirmed in vitro.

13 Jbeta primers and 60 Vbeta primers were used for the PCR. This table comes from immunoSEQ multiplex PCR, and its TCRdb copy is limited to in-frame clones, with some not included. The table has 60,000 to 85,000 clones, around 65% seen once. The donors comprised healthy bone marrow donors. Of note for this clone: What it recognizes is unknown.

CDR1 is WSHSY and CDR2 is SAAADI in the germline V gene. The V and J ends lost 2 bases and 6 bases, in that order; junction bases with no gene match: 3. The length of the CDR3 is 13 residues. The gene calls are TRBV10-2 and TRBJ1-2, with TRBD1 matching 7 bases. The TCR comes from a man aged 55 to 70 in good health and CMV-seropositive. The sample taken for sequencing was PBMCs. CDR3 DNA: TGCGCCAGCAGTGAGGGGACAGCTGATGGCTACACCTTC. Protein sequence: CASSEGTADGYTF.